Given below is one T cell receptor (beta chain) in context. This entry is derived from a study of cytomegalovirus exposure and HLA in healthy donors. CDR1 and CDR2 from the germline V gene are SNHLY and FYNNEI. CDR3 length: 18 amino acids. Trimming took 0 bases from V and 4 from J; bases not matched to a gene: 9. PCR was performed using 60 Vbeta and 13 Jbeta primers. This table comes from immunoSEQ multiplex PCR, and its TCRdb copy is limited to in-frame clones, with some not included. The sample includes about 200,000 clones, around 80% seen only once; the top ten take about 1.7%. This sequence was found in a woman under 30 in good health and CMV-seronegative. Sequencing was done on a sample of PBMCs. This chain connects TRBV2 to TRBJ2-2, with TRBD2 matching over 9 bases. The CDR3 spells CASSEALLAGRVTGELFF. The CDR3 DNA follows: TGTGCCAGCAGTGAAGCGCTCCTAGCGGGAAGAGTCACCGGGGAGCTGTTTTTT.